A selection of T cell receptor beta chains follows, all from one sample in a study of post-analysis software for immune sequencing data. MiXCR was run by TCRdb on the PCR reads, yielding one entry per CDR3 protein. The data show roughly 600,000 distinct CDR3 sequences, roughly two fifths seen once. Sequenced: blood. The source of these receptors is a girl aged 5-17 years with multiple sclerosis. Both conserved end residues are part of each CDR3. The D gene is left open where the match is weak. Expanded clones get a size class; other rows say once, few or many, or leave the size out.

D: NA; size: NA; J: TRBJ2-1; V: TRBV11-2; DNA: TGTGCCAGCAGCTTAGATATGATCAATGAGCAGTTCTTC; CDR3: CASSLDMINEQFF
D: NA; size: NA; J: TRBJ1-2; V: TRBV7-2; DNA: TGTGCCAGCAGCCCCCAAGGACAGCTCTATGGCTACACCTTC; CDR3: CASSPQGQLYGYTF
D: NA; size: few; J: TRBJ2-7; V: TRBV15; DNA: TGTGCCACCAGCAGAGAAGGAGACCACTCCTACGAGCAGTACTTC; CDR3: CATSREGDHSYEQYF
D: TRBD2; size: NA; J: TRBJ2-3; V: TRBV11-2; DNA: TGTGCCAGCAGCCCAGCGGGGGGGGCGGGCGATACGCAGTATTTT; CDR3: CASSPAGGAGDTQYF
D: NA; size: NA; J: TRBJ1-1; V: TRBV5-4; DNA: TGTGCCAGCAGCTTTCCTTTAGACGGCACTGAAGCTTTCTTT; CDR3: CASSFPLDGTEAFF
D: NA; size: NA; J: TRBJ2-5; V: TRBV20-1; DNA: TGCAGTGCTAGAGGCAGGGGTTCAGAGACCCAGTACTTC; CDR3: CSARGRGSETQYF
D: NA; size: NA; J: TRBJ2-1; V: TRBV2; DNA: TGTGCCAGCAGGGAACCTACGGACACGAGCTCCTACAATGAGCAGTTCTTC; CDR3: CASREPTDTSSYNEQFF
D: NA; size: NA; J: TRBJ1-5; V: TRBV6-6; DNA: TGTGCCAGCAGTTACACTAGCAATCAGCCCCAGCATTTT; CDR3: CASSYTSNQPQHF
D: TRBD2; size: NA; J: TRBJ2-1; V: TRBV10-3; DNA: TGTGCCATCGGCTGGACTAGCGGGGCCTACAATGAGCAGTTCTTC; CDR3: CAIGWTSGAYNEQFF
D: NA; size: few; J: TRBJ2-5; V: TRBV20-1; DNA: TGCAGTGCTAGAGGTCCGGGGCAAGAGACCCAGTACTTC; CDR3: CSARGPGQETQYF
D: NA; size: few; J: TRBJ2-3; V: TRBV10-3; DNA: TGTGCCATCAGTGAAACGGACCCCACAGATACGCAGTATTTT; CDR3: CAISETDPTDTQYF
D: NA; size: NA; J: TRBJ2-3; V: TRBV20-1; DNA: TGCAGTGCTAGAGGATCGACAGAATGGGGCACAGATACGCAGTATTTT; CDR3: CSARGSTEWGTDTQYF
D: TRBD2; size: NA; J: TRBJ2-5; V: TRBV9; DNA: TGTGCCAGCAGCGGAATTGGACTAGCACAAGAGACCCAGTACTTC; CDR3: CASSGIGLAQETQYF
D: NA; size: NA; J: TRBJ1-5; V: TRBV6-1; DNA: TGTGCCAGCAGAAAAGGACCTGGGGGCAATCAGCCCCAGCATTTT; CDR3: CASRKGPGGNQPQHF
D: NA; size: NA; J: TRBJ2-7; V: TRBV20-1; DNA: TGCAGTGCTACCGCGGGACCTCTGCGCGAGCAGTACTTC; CDR3: CSATAGPLREQYF
D: NA; size: once; J: TRBJ2-1; V: TRBV5-1; DNA: TGCGCCAGCAGCTTGGCGCCGGGGGGCGCCGGGAATGAGCAGTTCTTC; CDR3: CASSLAPGGAGNEQFF
D: NA; size: NA; J: TRBJ1-1; V: TRBV4-1; DNA: TGCGCCAGCAGCCAAGTGGTGACTCCCTACACTGAAGCTTTCTTT; CDR3: CASSQVVTPYTEAFF
D: TRBD1; size: NA; J: TRBJ1-2; V: TRBV12-3/TRBV12-4; DNA: TGTGCCAGCAGTTTTAGGGGGCTGAGCTATGGCTACACCTTC; CDR3: CASSFRGLSYGYTF
D: NA; size: NA; J: TRBJ2-7; V: TRBV20-1; DNA: TGCAGTGCTAGAGGGGGGGGCGGATCCTACGAGCAGTACTTC; CDR3: CSARGGGGSYEQYF
D: NA; size: few; J: TRBJ2-1; V: TRBV27; DNA: TGTGCCAGCAGGTTAGGGCAGGGGCCCTACAATGAGCAGTTCTTC; CDR3: CASRLGQGPYNEQFF
D: NA; size: few; J: TRBJ2-3; V: TRBV6-5; DNA: TGTGCCAGCTTCAGGGGGGCAGATACGCAGTATTTT; CDR3: CASFRGADTQYF
D: TRBD1; size: NA; J: TRBJ2-4; V: TRBV7-6; DNA: TGTGCCAGCAGCTTAGCCCCCGGGACAGCAAACATTCAGTACTTC; CDR3: CASSLAPGTANIQYF
D: NA; size: NA; J: TRBJ1-4; V: TRBV5-1; DNA: TGCGCCAGCAGCTTGGAGGCAGGGGTTAATGAAAAACTGTTTTTT; CDR3: CASSLEAGVNEKLFF
D: NA; size: NA; J: TRBJ2-7; V: TRBV7-2; DNA: TGTGCCAGCAGCTTAGAGGAGTGGTACGGGAGCTACGAGCAGTACTTC; CDR3: CASSLEEWYGSYEQYF
D: TRBD2; size: NA; J: TRBJ2-3; V: TRBV29-1; DNA: TGCAGCGTTGGGGCTAGCGGGACTAGCACAGATACGCAGTATTTT; CDR3: CSVGASGTSTDTQYF
D: NA; size: NA; J: TRBJ1-1; V: TRBV5-1; DNA: TGCGCCAGCAGGATTGACTGGGGGAGCACTGAAGCTTTCTTT; CDR3: CASRIDWGSTEAFF
D: NA; size: NA; J: TRBJ1-1; V: TRBV7-2; DNA: TGTGCCAGCAGCTTAGGGGCAGTCCCGAACACTGAAGCTTTCTTT; CDR3: CASSLGAVPNTEAFF
D: TRBD2; size: NA; J: TRBJ2-1; V: TRBV7-2; DNA: TGTGCCAGCAGCTTAGATCCCGGGAGGTTATACTACAATGAGCAGTTCTTC; CDR3: CASSLDPGRLYYNEQFF